This T cell receptor beta chain was profiled in a study of memory CD4+ T cells and cytomegalovirus serostatus. Authors' analysis steps: Out-of-frame sequences were removed, leaving roughly 2.1 million distinct TCRbeta sequences. Produced via immunoSEQ multiplex PCR; TCRdb's table is partial and in-frame only. That table supplies the V and J calls and clone size; D and trimming were determined from the DNA. The sample records some 50,000 clones, around 78% being singletons. The CDR3 length is 13 residues. Trimming took 3 bases from V and 5 from J, leaving 8 bases between them. Looked up from germline, CDR1 is SGHAT and CDR2 is FQNNGV. The sort gate was single viable CD3+CD4+CD8-CD45RO+ cells for memory CD4+ T cells. CD4+ T cells were isolated by positive magnetic selection. Details on this clone: Its antigen is not identified.

Whole-study findings and limits: Repertoires predicted CMV serostatus with median bootstrapped AUC of 0.95. The CMV-associated TCR signature appears largely within the CD4+ memory repertoire.

V gene TRBV11-2 combines with J gene TRBJ2-1; D might be TRBD1 (6 bases). The TCR was taken from an adult in good health and CMV-seronegative. Sequencing used memory CD4+ T cells from blood. The CDR3: CASSLQGNNEQFF. In DNA, the CDR3 is TGTGCCAGCAGCTTGCAGGGGAACAATGAGCAGTTCTTC.